This T cell receptor (beta chain) was recorded in a study of T cell responses to AZD1222 COVID-19 vaccine. This clone has only one observation. What it binds is unknown. Study-wide results and limits: The study reported that nearly half of spike-specific TCRs target unmutated variant regions. CD4 TCRs covered the whole spike, strongest at regions 160-218 and 743-854.

Repertoires were generated with immunoSEQ multiplex PCR, while TCRdb's copy carries only in-frame clones and drops some. Seen here are some 150,000 clones, about 90% observed once, and the top ten hold around 5.2%. This TCR was recovered from an adult in good health. The sample in question was peripheral blood, obtained on day 0 of AZD1222 vaccination.

The CDR3 coding sequence is TGTGCCAGCAGCTTAAGATCAGGCGAGGGCACTGAAGCTTTCTTT. It yields the protein CASSLRSGEGTEAFF. The rearrangement links TRBV7-6 to TRBJ1-1; D unresolved. The CDR3 sequence is 15 residues long. The V gene lost 2 bases and the J gene lost 4 bases, with 14 bases spanning the gap. The germline V gene encodes CDR1 SGHVS and CDR2 FNYEAQ.